The T cell receptor beta chain described here comes from a study of T cell clones after liver transplantation. This CDR3 region has 12 residues. Trimming removed 0 bases at V and 5 bases at J, with 5 bases between. Germline V CDR1 and CDR2: SGDLS, YYNGEE. The assay was immunoSEQ multiplex PCR, and TCRdb's table has in-frame clones only and misses some. Found here are more than 95,000 clones, roughly nine tenths of them singletons; the top ten hold around 0.83%. The V gene is TRBV9, the J gene TRBJ2-5; no firm D call. The origin of this receptor is a human patient who received a liver transplant. Some T cells may be transferred from the graft donor. Sequenced material: CD4+ T cells from blood, taken 12 months after liver transplant. CDR3 sequence: CASSVDEETQYF. CDR3 DNA sequence: TGTGCCAGCAGCGTAGACGAGGAGACCCAGTACTTC.